Listed here are 21 T cell receptor beta chains from one sample, sequenced in a study of T-cell reconstitution after alpha-beta-depleted transplantation in children. Library preparation (for TCRbeta) was performed with unique molecular identifiers. TCRdb fed the PCR reads into MiXCR, producing one record per CDR3 protein. The profile shows some 290,000 distinct CDR3 sequences, roughly 25% of them singletons. The sequencing used PBMCs, mostly from graft donor cells, collected 180 days after TCRalphabeta/CD19-depleted stem cell transplant. All receptors derive from a male patient aged 10 to 17 who had a stem cell transplant for acute lymphoblastic leukemia, so the T cells may come from the graft donor.

This clonotype was found many times. The V gene is TRBV4-1, the J gene TRBJ2-7; D may match TRBD1 or TRBD2 (5 bases each). The V gene lost 0 bases and the J gene lost 5 bases, with 17 bases spanning the gap. Germline V gene lookup returns CDR1 MGHRA and CDR2 YSYEKL. The CDR3 spans 16 residues. The CDR3 here is CASSQESRQVGDEQYF. The CDR3 DNA follows: TGCGCCAGCAGCCAAGAAAGCCGGCAGGTGGGGGACGAGCAGTACTTC.

This clonotype was seen more than once but under ten times. The J gene is TRBJ2-1, the V gene TRBV5-1; 8 bases line up with TRBD2. With V trimmed by 1 base and J by 4 bases, 1 base remained unmatched. The CDR3 totals 14 residues. Per germline, CDR1 SGHRS and CDR2 YFSETQ. The CDR3 region is CASSLRLAYNEQFF. Written as DNA, the CDR3 is TGCGCCAGCAGCTTGCGACTAGCGTACAATGAGCAGTTCTTC.

This clonotype was picked up a small number of times. The V call is TRBV7-2, the J call TRBJ2-7; 7 bases are a match to TRBD1. This CDR3 is 14 amino acids long. Germline CDR1 and CDR2: SGHTA and FQGNSA. The J segment lost 2 bases and the V segment lost 5 bases, leaving 6 bases of the junction unmatched. Here the CDR3 reads CASSVGQAPYEQYF. The CDR3 DNA reads TGTGCCAGCAGCGTTGGACAGGCCCCCTACGAGCAGTACTTC.

This clonotype was detected only a few times. The chain links TRBV6-5 to TRBJ1-4, with D possibly TRBD1 on 6 matching bases. Germline CDR1 reads MNHEY; CDR2 reads SVGAGI. The CDR3 length is 15 residues. Trimming took off 2 bases at V and 8 bases at J, with 15 bases between the two ends. CDR3 region: CASSYRGTRGEKLFF. Written as DNA, the CDR3 is TGTGCCAGCAGTTACCGCGGGACACGGGGCGAAAAACTGTTTTTT.

There are a few counts of this clonotype. The rearrangement uses TRBV20-1 and TRBJ2-1; 14 bases map to TRBD2. Germline V CDR1 and CDR2: DFQATT, SNEGSKA (reference sequence). After removal of 5 bases from V and 0 bases from J, the junction contained 9 bases not matched to a gene. This CDR3 is built from 18 residues. The chain's CDR3 is CSALGLAGEGASYNEQFF. CDR3 in DNA: TGCAGTGCTCTGGGACTAGCGGGAGAGGGGGCCTCCTACAATGAGCAGTTCTTC.

Only a few counts were recorded for this clonotype. Its ends do not fully match the called genes, so a read error is possible. The chain uses TRBV7-3 and TRBJ2-3, with TRBD1 matching over 10 bases. The CDR3 runs to 16 residues. The germline CDR1 and CDR2 sequences are SGHTA and FQGTGA. Here the CDR3 reads CASSLIMGGTGTGAVF. In DNA, the CDR3 is TGTGCCAGCAGCTTAATTATGGGTGGGACCGGGACAGGGGCCGTTTTT. The full variable domain, rest sourced from reference TRBV7-3 and TRBJ2-3, is GAGVSQTPSNKVTEKGKYVELRCDPISGHTALYWYRQSLGQGPEFLIYFQGTGAADDSGLPNDRFFAVRPEGSVSTLKIQRTERGDSAVYLCASSLIMGGTGTGAVFGPGTRLTVL.

This clonotype was counted a few times. This chain links TRBV29-1 with TRBJ2-7; TRBD2 matches 8 bases. The V gene end was trimmed by 4 bases and the J gene end by 3 bases; junction bases not matched to a gene: 8. There are 14 residues in the CDR3. Germline V gene lookup returns CDR1 SQVTM and CDR2 ANQGSEA. The DNA for the CDR3 is TGCAGCGTTGTATTTGGCGGGAGGTTCTACGAGCAGTACTTC. As protein: CSVVFGGRFYEQYF.

The chain combines TRBV10-1 with TRBJ2-7, with 10 bases lining up with TRBD2. The J segment lost 2 bases and the V segment lost 4 bases, leaving 5 bases of the junction unmatched. The CDR3 contains 15 residues. Germline lookup yields CDR1 WNHNN and CDR2 SYGVQD (reference sequence). CDR3 residues: CASSVRGTSAYEQYF. The CDR3, as DNA: TGCGCCAGCAGTGTGCGCGGGACTAGCGCCTACGAGCAGTACTTC.

On this clonotype itself: At one end, the junction sequence differs from germline, possibly due to a read error. The chain uses TRBV3-1 and TRBJ2-1; TRBD2 agrees at 9 bases. The CDR3 totals 15 residues. Germline V CDR1 and CDR2: LGHDT, YNNKEL (reference sequence). CDR3 protein: CASCQLREGRNEQFF. CDR3 coding DNA: TGTGCCAGCTGCCAACTGCGGGAGGGCCGCAATGAGCAGTTCTTC.

The rearrangement links TRBV7-3 to TRBJ2-1; D is possibly TRBD1 (6 bases). V was cut by 5 bases and J by 2 bases, with 19 bases left in between. The CDR3 is 17 amino acids. CDR1 is SGHTA and CDR2 is FQGTGA in the germline V gene. CDR3 in DNA: TGTGCCAGCAGCCCCCTTTCGGGCAGGGGCGCCTACAATGAGCAGTTCTTC. Its protein is CASSPLSGRGAYNEQFF. Based on the CDR3 plus reference TRBV7-3 and TRBJ2-1, the full variable domain is GAGVSQTPSNKVTEKGKYVELRCDPISGHTALYWYRQSLGQGPEFLIYFQGTGAADDSGLPNDRFFAVRPEGSVSTLKIQRTERGDSAVYLCASSPLSGRGAYNEQFFGPGTRLTVL.

The gene calls are TRBV11-2 and TRBJ2-4; D is tentatively TRBD1 or TRBD2 (5 bases each). CDR1 is SGHAT, CDR2 FQNNGV, per germline. This CDR3 region has 17 residues. Trimming left V 8 bases short and J 0 bases short, with 20 bases between. As DNA, the CDR3 is TGTGCCAGCCGTCCCCCCGGGGCCTTATTAGCCAAAAACATTCAGTACTTC. This translates into CASRPPGALLAKNIQYF.

V is TRBV20-1 and J is TRBJ2-7; D ambiguous. The CDR3 is 12 amino acids. The V gene lost 5 bases and the J gene lost 4 bases, with 12 bases spanning the gap. Germline CDR1 is DFQATT and CDR2 is SNEGSKA (reference sequence). The CDR3 DNA is TGCAGTGCTCCCCACCTCGGATACGAGCAGTACTTC. Its translation is CSAPHLGYEQYF.

The chain joins TRBV4-1 to TRBJ2-1; 7 bases match TRBD2. The length of the CDR3 is 16 residues. The J segment lost 4 bases and the V segment lost 5 bases, leaving 11 bases of the junction unmatched. Germline V gene sequence: CDR1 MGHRA, CDR2 YSYEKL. In nucleotides, the CDR3 is TGCGCCAGCAGCTTCGAACTAGCGATACTTTACAATGAGCAGTTCTTC. As protein: CASSFELAILYNEQFF.

The CDR3 bases are TGCAGCGTTGAGGGGAGGCTGAACACTGAAGCTTTCTTT. This codes for CSVEGRLNTEAFF. This chain joins TRBV29-1 and TRBJ1-1; no firm D call. CDR3 length equals 13 residues. V was shortened by 3 bases and J by 0 bases, with 8 bases between the two germline ends. Germline CDR1 reads SQVTM; CDR2 reads ANQGSEA.

This clonotype was picked up a small number of times. The rearrangement uses TRBV2 and TRBJ2-6; weak D call: TRBD2 (6 bases). The germline gives CDR1 SNHLY, CDR2 FYNNEI. V dropped 8 bases and J dropped 1 base, with 18 bases sitting between them. This CDR3 is 17 amino acids long. The CDR3 spells CASVGSGELSGANVLTF. The CDR3 DNA reads TGTGCCAGCGTGGGTAGCGGCGAGCTTTCTGGGGCCAACGTCCTGACTTTC.

The chain employs TRBV19 and TRBJ2-7; 10 bases are shared with TRBD2. V was clipped by 4 bases and J by 5 bases; unmatched bases: 14. The V gene's germline CDR1 is LNHDA and CDR2 SQIVND (reference sequence). This CDR3 spans 17 amino acids. CDR3 nucleotides: TGTGCCAGTAGTAGTACCCCCGGGACTAGCGTTGTCGACGAGCAGTACTTC. Translation: CASSSTPGTSVVDEQYF.

In its sample, this clonotype was seen a few times. This sequence joins TRBV28 and TRBJ2-1; 7 nucleotides agree with TRBD2. V lost 6 bases and J lost 2; bases outside the gene matches: 13. Germline V CDR1 and CDR2: MDHEN, SYDVKM. The CDR3 spans 17 residues. As DNA, the CDR3 is TGTGCCAGCAGCCGCGCCACTAGCGCTCCCACCTACAATGAGCAGTTCTTC. Translating it yields CASSRATSAPTYNEQFF.

The V and J genes are TRBV7-9 and TRBJ2-1; D gene unclear. The V and J ends lost 1 base and 2 bases respectively, with 9 bases between them. Germline V lookup: CDR1 SEHNR, CDR2 FQNEAQ (reference sequence). The length of the CDR3 is 15 residues. CDR3 region: CASSLEAPPYNEQFF. The DNA for the CDR3 is TGTGCCAGCAGCTTAGAAGCACCTCCCTACAATGAGCAGTTCTTC.

The gene calls are TRBV20-1 and TRBJ1-3; 10 bases line up with TRBD1. The CDR3 length is 14 residues. Trimming removed 7 bases from V and 4 bases from J; junction bases left unmatched: 7. Per germline, CDR1 DFQATT and CDR2 SNEGSKA (reference sequence). The CDR3 loop is CSGRQGARGNTIYF. CDR3 coding DNA: TGCAGTGGGCGACAGGGGGCGCGAGGAAACACCATATATTTT.

The rearrangement joins TRBV5-1 to TRBJ2-1; tentatively, D is TRBD1 (5 bases). Trimming took 0 bases from V and 4 from J, leaving 11 bases between them. There are 15 residues in the CDR3. Per the germline V gene, CDR1 is SGHRS and CDR2 is YFSETQ. CDR3 loop: CASSLVTGAYNEQFF. The CDR3 DNA sequence: TGCGCCAGCAGCTTGGTAACAGGAGCATACAATGAGCAGTTCTTC.

A word on this clonotype: One junction end does not reproduce the germline sequence, and a read error may be involved. The V call is TRBV11-2, the J call TRBJ2-1, with 12 positions matching TRBD2. The CDR3 is 18 amino acids. Germline CDR1 and CDR2: SGHAT and FQNNGV. Here the CDR3 DNA reads TGTACCAGCAGCTTGTCCTGGACTAGCGGGAAGTCCTACAATGAGCAGTTCTTC. It translates to CTSSLSWTSGKSYNEQFF.